This TCR beta chain comes out of a study of T cell repertoires in ileal Crohn's disease. Study results and caveats: High-frequency clones were more common in sorted CD8 than CD4 cells. Compared with non-smokers, active smokers at surgery showed more clonal expansions.

Included were adult ileal or ileocolonic Crohn's patients indicated for ileocolonic resection. Germline V gene data show CDR1 as MDHEN and CDR2 as SYDVKM. This CDR3 spans 15 amino acids. The V gene lost 7 bases and the J gene lost 0 bases, with 16 bases spanning the gap. This clone showed up just once. Its antigen remains unidentified. TCRB immunosequencing input was 400 to 650 nanograms of biopsy DNA per sample. Measured with immunoSEQ multiplex PCR; TCRdb has only the in-frame clones, and not every one. The sample holds approximately 6,900 clones, under 85% seen once. The chain has TRBV28 and TRBJ2-7; TRBD1 might be the D (6 bases). This clonotype was obtained from an adult with Crohn's disease. Input material: ileal tissue. The chain's CDR3 is CASILSGTISYEQYF. CDR3 nucleotide sequence: TGTGCCAGCATCCTCTCCGGGACAATCTCCTACGAGCAGTACTTC.